These 28 T cell receptor beta chains were sequenced from one sample in a study of blood T cell repertoires in COVID-19. Sequencing was performed with immunoSEQ multiplex PCR; in TCRdb, only in-frame clones are kept and a portion is missing. The sample consists of roughly 71,000 clones, roughly 89% of them appearing once. The sample consisted of peripheral blood. The receptor set was obtained from a man younger than 45 with acute or convalescent COVID-19.

This clone was seen a single time. The chain links TRBV19 to TRBJ1-2; tentative D call: TRBD1 (6 bases). Between the trimmed V and J ends, which lost 9 bases and 8 bases, there was a span of 31 bases. Germline V gene data show CDR1 as LNHDA and CDR2 as SQIVND (reference sequence). This CDR3 contains 17 residues. The CDR3 loop reads CASPHSFKTGIRHGYTF. CDR3 nucleotide sequence: TGTGCCAGCCCTCACAGTTTCAAAACAGGGATCCGACACGGCTACACCTTC.

This clone was counted once. The chain recombines TRBV4-1 with TRBJ2-5; 13 positions agree with TRBD2. Trimming removed 4 bases from V and 2 bases from J; junction bases left unmatched: 7. The CDR3 extends over 17 amino acids. Germline loops: CDR1 MGHRA, CDR2 YSYEKL. The CDR3 region is CASSLGLAGEKQETQYF. CDR3 nucleotide sequence: TGCGCCAGCAGCCTAGGACTAGCGGGGGAGAAACAAGAGACCCAGTACTTC.

With respect to this clone: This sample includes further DNA sequences coding for the same CDR3. This chain links TRBV5-1 with TRBJ1-3; TRBD1 agrees at 8 bases. The germline CDR1 and CDR2 sequences are SGHRS and YFSETQ. The ends lost 2 bases at V and 1 base at J; junction bases unmatched: 2. CDR3 length equals 15 residues. This chain's CDR3 is CASSLWTGSGNTIYF. CDR3 bases: TGCGCCAGCAGCTTATGGACAGGGTCTGGAAACACCATATATTTT.

The rearrangement links TRBV11-2 to TRBJ2-7, with 9 bases aligning to TRBD2. V dropped 4 bases and J dropped 2; count of bases not matched to a gene: 3. In germline, CDR1 is SGHAT, CDR2 FQNNGV. This CDR3 is 14 amino acids long. The CDR3 spells CASSSSGTTYEQYF. CDR3 coding DNA: TGTGCCAGCAGCTCTAGCGGGACTACCTACGAGCAGTACTTC.

J is TRBJ2-1 and V is TRBV6-5, with 8 bases that match TRBD1. CDR3 size: 14 residues. Germline V lookup: CDR1 MNHEY, CDR2 SVGAGI. V trimming: 7 bases; J trimming: 1 base; junction bases outside the gene matches: 3. CDR3 sequence (DNA): TGTGCCAGCACCGGACAGGGATCCTACAATGAGCAGTTCTTC. This gives the protein CASTGQGSYNEQFF.

This clone was detected only once. As DNA, the CDR3 is TGCGCCAGCAGTCACCCCAGGGTTCGGGACAGGGGACATCAGCCCCAGCATTTT. This encodes CASSHPRVRDRGHQPQHF. The gene calls are TRBV23-1 and TRBJ1-5; 10 bases line up with TRBD1. TRBV23-1 qualifies as an ORF whose function is uncertain. The CDR3 is 18 amino acids. With V trimmed by 3 bases and J by 5 bases, 13 bases remained unmatched.

This sequence joins TRBV5-1 and TRBJ1-1, with TRBD1 matching 7 bases. Per germline, CDR1 SGHRS and CDR2 YFSETQ. The V and J ends lost 0 bases and 0 bases, in that order; junction bases with no gene match: 2. This CDR3 contains 15 residues. This chain's CDR3 is CASSLAGQLNTEAFF. In DNA form, the CDR3 reads TGCGCCAGCAGCTTGGCGGGACAGCTGAACACTGAAGCTTTCTTT.

The chain uses TRBV7-8 and TRBJ2-5, with D maybe TRBD1 (5 bases). The CDR3 is made up of 16 amino acids. Germline assignment: CDR1 SGHVS and CDR2 FQNEAQ. V lost 1 base, J lost 0 bases, and 12 bases lay in between. CDR3 region: CASSLVGGRDQETQYF. The CDR3 DNA follows: TGTGCCAGCAGCTTAGTCGGCGGCAGGGACCAAGAGACCCAGTACTTC.

The chain recombines TRBV7-6 with TRBJ2-2, with 8 bases aligning to TRBD2. V shed 1 base and J 5 bases; nucleotides not matched to a gene: 3. Germline V gene sequence: CDR1 SGHVS, CDR2 FNYEAQ. This CDR3 comprises 15 residues. CDR3 nucleotides: TGTGCCAGCAGCTTAGGAAGCGGGAGAACCGGGGAGCTGTTTTTT. Translation gives CASSLGSGRTGELFF.

Concerning this clone: This sample includes further DNA sequences coding for the same CDR3. The chain has TRBV29-1 and TRBJ1-1, with D tentatively TRBD1 (5 bases). Germline V gene sequence: CDR1 SQVTM, CDR2 ANQGSEA. V lost 1 base to trimming and J lost 0 bases, with 6 bases between them. The CDR3 length is 13 residues. The CDR3 nucleotides read TGCAGCGTTGAAGGACAGTTGAACACTGAAGCTTTCTTT. Its protein is CSVEGQLNTEAFF.

The rearrangement joins TRBV6-6 to TRBJ1-5; the match to TRBD1 covers 9 bases. This CDR3 is 15 amino acids long. The V gene end was trimmed by 5 bases and the J gene end by 2 bases; junction bases not matched to a gene: 4. Germline V gene lookup returns CDR1 MNHNY and CDR2 SVGAGI (reference sequence). This CDR3 is CASSQQGAGNQPQHF. DNA of the CDR3: TGTGCCAGCAGTCAACAGGGGGCAGGCAATCAGCCCCAGCATTTT.

This clone was seen more than once but under ten times. J is TRBJ2-7 and V is TRBV6-5; 8 nucleotides align to TRBD2. V trimming: 5 bases; J trimming: 6 bases; junction bases outside the gene matches: 9. The CDR3 is made up of 14 amino acids. Germline V gene lookup returns CDR1 MNHEY and CDR2 SVGAGI. CDR3 residues: CASSKRGFALEQYF. Written as DNA, the CDR3 is TGTGCCAGCAGTAAGCGGGGGTTCGCTCTCGAGCAGTACTTC.

The chain links TRBV6-5 to TRBJ2-5, with D possibly matching TRBD2 (5 bases). Deletions cut 7 bases from V and 5 bases from J, with 14 bases between. The CDR3 spans 13 residues. Germline assignment: CDR1 MNHEY and CDR2 SVGAGI. Here the CDR3 DNA reads TGTGCCAGCACTGCGGGTCACGCGGAGACCCAGTACTTC. Translated, it gives CASTAGHAETQYF.

The rearrangement links TRBV7-6 to TRBJ2-3, with TRBD2 identical over 9 bases. V gave up 5 bases and J gave up 0 bases; unmatched junction bases: 12. Per germline, CDR1 SGHVS and CDR2 FNYEAQ. This CDR3 has 18 residues. The CDR3 spells CASSLTPSGAPSTDTQYF. The CDR3 region has the DNA TGTGCCAGCAGCCTTACTCCTAGCGGGGCACCTAGCACAGATACGCAGTATTTT. The full variable domain, its missing parts supplied by reference TRBV7-6 and TRBJ2-3, is GAGVSQSPRYKVTKRGQDVALRCDPISGHVSLYWYRQALGQGPEFLTYFNYEAQQDKSGLPNDRFSAERPEGSISTLTIQRTEQRDSAMYRCASSLTPSGAPSTDTQYFGPGTRLTVL.

CDR3 nucleotides: TGTGCCAGCAGTCTATTCGTCGGGACACCTACCCACGAGCAGTACTTC. Its protein product is CASSLFVGTPTHEQYF. This sequence joins TRBV27 and TRBJ2-7; maybe TRBD1 (6 bases). Germline CDR1 MNHEY, CDR2 SMNVEV (reference sequence). V was pared by 5 bases and J by 5 bases, with 22 bases between. The CDR3 sequence is 16 residues long.

The rearrangement joins TRBV24-1 to TRBJ2-7; 7 bases map to TRBD1. CDR3 size: 15 residues. The germline CDR1 and CDR2 sequences are KGHDR and SFDVKD. The V segment lost 4 bases and the J segment 0 bases; nucleotides outside the gene matches: 5. CDR3 region: CATSEGQADSYEQYV. The CDR3 coding sequence is TGTGCCACCAGTGAAGGACAGGCGGACTCCTACGAGCAGTACGTC.

This clone was observed a handful of times. V is TRBV5-1 and J is TRBJ1-2; D gene unclear. The CDR3 has 12 residues. Germline-derived CDR1 and CDR2 are SGHRS and YFSETQ. V was trimmed by 5 bases and J by 6 bases, leaving 11 bases between them. The CDR3 coding sequence is TGCGCCAGCAGTCCTTGGCGGGATGGCTACACCTTC. The encoded protein is CASSPWRDGYTF.

The gene calls are TRBV19 and TRBJ1-1; D may be TRBD1 (5 bases). The CDR3 totals 12 residues. Germline CDR1 and CDR2: LNHDA and SQIVND (reference sequence). V lost 1 base and J 11 bases, leaving 11 bases between the germline ends. The CDR3 sequence is CASSIVGVVAFF. The CDR3 nucleotides read TGTGCCAGTAGTATAGTAGGGGTAGTGGCTTTCTTT.

CDR3 DNA sequence: TGTGCCATCAGTGATATATCTGGGGCCAACGTCCTGACTTTC. Encoded protein: CAISDISGANVLTF. J is TRBJ2-6 and V is TRBV10-3; D gene uncertain. Germline V gene data show CDR1 as ENHRY and CDR2 as SYGVKD. The CDR3 is 14 residues long. With 3 bases removed from V and 1 base from J, the gap between germline ends came to 4 bases.

The chain joins TRBV6-5 to TRBJ1-1; the D is unclear. CDR3 size: 12 residues. Germline lookup yields CDR1 MNHEY and CDR2 SVGAGI. The V end lost 5 bases, the J end lost 6 bases, and 10 bases lay between the germline ends. In nucleotides, the CDR3 is TGTGCCAGCAGTAAGAGGGAATCTGAAGCTTTCTTT. This translates into CASSKRESEAFF.

The rearrangement joins TRBV7-2 to TRBJ1-5; D unresolved. Looked up from germline, CDR1 is SGHTA and CDR2 is FQGNSA. V lost 1 base, J lost 7 bases, and 14 bases lay in between. This CDR3 comprises 15 residues. The CDR3: CASSLEPGRGQPQHF. For the CDR3, the DNA is TGTGCCAGCAGCTTAGAGCCTGGGAGAGGACAGCCCCAGCATTTT.

The CDR3 loop is CASSLAPGSVGYTF. The CDR3 coding sequence is TGCGCCAGCAGCTTGGCCCCAGGGTCCGTCGGCTACACCTTC. V is TRBV5-1 and J is TRBJ1-2, with D perhaps TRBD1 (5 bases). There are 14 residues in the CDR3. The V and J ends lost 0 bases and 8 bases respectively, with 14 bases between them. Germline CDR1 and CDR2: SGHRS and YFSETQ.

This clone appeared once. The chain carries TRBV3-1 (or the pseudogene TRBV3-2) and TRBJ1-2; D is possibly TRBD1 (5 bases). V was cut by 4 bases and J by 14 bases, with 17 bases left in between. Germline CDR1 and CDR2: LGHDT and YNNKEL (reference sequence). The CDR3 runs to 12 residues. CDR3 protein: CASSLDTGVNTF. The CDR3 DNA is TGTGCCAGCAGCCTGGATACAGGCGTGAATACCTTC.

This chain connects TRBV5-6 to TRBJ1-5, with TRBD1 matching 8 bases. The J segment lost 4 bases and the V segment lost 3 bases, leaving 9 bases of the junction unmatched. The CDR3 is made up of 16 amino acids. The germline V gene encodes CDR1 SGHDT and CDR2 YYEEEE. CDR3 sequence (DNA): TGTGCCAGCAGCTCATATACGGACAGGGCAAATCAGCCCCAGCATTTT. This encodes CASSSYTDRANQPQHF.

This clone has only a few counts. The chain has TRBV6-6 and TRBJ2-1; the match to TRBD1 covers 10 bases. Germline loops: CDR1 MNHNY, CDR2 SVGAGI (reference sequence). After removal of 6 bases from V and 6 bases from J, the junction contained 5 bases not matched to a gene. The CDR3 length is 14 residues. CDR3 in amino acids: CASSYGQGGNEQFF. The DNA of the CDR3 is TGTGCCAGCAGCTACGGACAGGGGGGCAATGAGCAGTTCTTC.

The rearrangement links TRBV5-1 to TRBJ1-5; 8 bases map to TRBD1. V lost 0 bases to trimming and J lost 5 bases; unmatched junction nucleotides: 4. Germline assignment: CDR1 SGHRS and CDR2 YFSETQ. The CDR3 extends over 15 amino acids. CDR3 protein: CASSLDRGNDQPQHF. CDR3 DNA: TGCGCCAGCAGCTTGGACAGGGGGAATGATCAGCCCCAGCATTTT.

This clone was recorded once. This rearrangement joins TRBV6-5 to TRBJ2-5, with 7 nucleotides matching TRBD2. Germline trimming cut 5 bases from V and 5 bases from J; bases unmatched to any gene: 8. This CDR3 is built from 14 residues. Germline loops: CDR1 MNHEY, CDR2 SVGAGI. CDR3 in amino acids: CASSTAGVLETQYF. The CDR3 DNA is TGTGCCAGCAGTACCGCGGGAGTACTGGAGACCCAGTACTTC.

The rearrangement links TRBV15 to TRBJ1-6; 7 bases line up with TRBD1. V dropped 6 bases and J dropped 1; count of bases not matched to a gene: 6. Germline assignment: CDR1 LNHNV and CDR2 YYDKDF (reference sequence). The CDR3 runs 16 residues. This chain's CDR3 is CATRTGERSYNSPLHF. CDR3 in DNA: TGTGCCACCAGAACAGGGGAGAGGTCCTATAATTCACCCCTCCACTTT.